This TCR beta chain came from a study of monozygotic twins with inflammatory bowel disease. Study-level results: It was not supported that a single strong signal or clonotype was associated with IBD. No repertoire similarity difference was seen between concordant and discordant twins; power was possibly limited. Against healthy co-twins, IBD patients had lower TCRbeta diversity (measured by inverse Simpson).

To note about this clonotype: As yet, its antigen is unknown.

Germline V gene sequence: CDR1 SEHNR, CDR2 FQNEAQ (reference sequence). The CDR3 sequence is 14 residues long. Template switching was used to attach UMIs, which incorporated a 6-nucleotide sample barcode. No DNA is given; TCRdb re-called the 5' RACE reads and lists each CDR3 protein once. The sample holds 400,000 to 500,000 distinct CDR3 sequences. The chain is built from TRBV7-9 and TRBJ1-2; the TCRdb call, TRBD1, lacks DNA for checking. This receptor was identified in a human donor with ulcerative colitis or Crohn's disease, or a healthy co-twin of an affected twin (not recorded which). Sequenced: blood. The CDR3 protein is CASSPSGGGPGYTF.